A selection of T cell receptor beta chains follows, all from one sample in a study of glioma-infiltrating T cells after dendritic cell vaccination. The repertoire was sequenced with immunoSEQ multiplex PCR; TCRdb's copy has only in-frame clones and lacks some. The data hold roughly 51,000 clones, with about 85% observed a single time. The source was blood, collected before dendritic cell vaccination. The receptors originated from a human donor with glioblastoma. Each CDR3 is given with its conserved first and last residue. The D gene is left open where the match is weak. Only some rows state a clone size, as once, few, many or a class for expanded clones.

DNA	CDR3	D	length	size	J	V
TGTGCCAGCAGCTTATCACCGGACAGCACCTACGAGCAGTACTTC	CASSLSPDSTYEQYF	.	15	.	TRBJ2-7	TRBV6-1
TGCGCCAGCAGCCCGGACAGGGCTGGGTATGGCTACACCTTC	CASSPDRAGYGYTF	TRBD1	14	.	TRBJ1-2	TRBV5-1
TGTGCCAGCAGCTTAGGGGGGGGGCGAAAGAACACTGAAGCTTTCTTT	CASSLGGGRKNTEAFF	.	16	.	TRBJ1-1	TRBV7-2
TGTGCCAGCAGCCCCGACAGAAACATTCAGTACTTC	CASSPDRNIQYF	.	12	.	TRBJ2-4	TRBV5-6
TGTGCCAGCAGACCGGGACTCAATTTTGGGACTGAAGCTTTCTTT	CASRPGLNFGTEAFF	.	15	once	TRBJ1-1	TRBV6-4
TGTGCCAGCAGATATACCGGGACAATGAGGACTGAAGCTTTCTTT	CASRYTGTMRTEAFF	.	15	.	TRBJ1-1	TRBV27
TGTGCCAGCAGTTACTCAAACTCTAGGGGGATAGCTTTCTTT	CASSYSNSRGIAFF	.	14	.	TRBJ1-1	TRBV6-7
TGTGCCAGCAGCCGAACTAGCGGGGGCTACAATGAGCAGTTCTTC	CASSRTSGGYNEQFF	TRBD2	15	once	TRBJ2-1	TRBV6-5
TGTGCCTGGAGTACCCCCGGGGAACCCTACAATGAGCAGTTCTTC	CAWSTPGEPYNEQFF	.	15	.	TRBJ2-1	TRBV30
TGTGCCAGCAGCCCTCTCCCCGGACAGGGAAACACCGGGGAGCTGTTTTTT	CASSPLPGQGNTGELFF	TRBD1	17	once	TRBJ2-2	TRBV11-3
TGTGCCAGCAGCCCCCCGGGACAGGGGTATTCCGGGGAGCTGTTTTTT	CASSPPGQGYSGELFF	TRBD1	16	.	TRBJ2-2	TRBV7-6
TGTGCCATCAGTGCCGGACAGGGGAGCGATGAGCAGTTCTTC	CAISAGQGSDEQFF	TRBD1	14	.	TRBJ2-1	TRBV10-3
TGCGCCAGCAGCTCTCTGGGGAGCGGGGGAGAGACCCAGTACTTC	CASSSLGSGGETQYF	TRBD2	15	.	TRBJ2-5	TRBV5-1
TGTGCCAGCAGCTTAGAACGGAATGAGCAGTTCTTC	CASSLERNEQFF	.	12	.	TRBJ2-1	TRBV7-2
TGCGCCAGCAGCCAGCAAAGCGGGATCCGCTACAATGAGCAGTTCTTC	CASSQQSGIRYNEQFF	TRBD2	16	.	TRBJ2-1	TRBV4-1
TGTGCCAGCTCACCAGGCGGACACTCTGGAAACACCATATATTTT	CASSPGGHSGNTIYF	.	15	.	TRBJ1-3	TRBV18